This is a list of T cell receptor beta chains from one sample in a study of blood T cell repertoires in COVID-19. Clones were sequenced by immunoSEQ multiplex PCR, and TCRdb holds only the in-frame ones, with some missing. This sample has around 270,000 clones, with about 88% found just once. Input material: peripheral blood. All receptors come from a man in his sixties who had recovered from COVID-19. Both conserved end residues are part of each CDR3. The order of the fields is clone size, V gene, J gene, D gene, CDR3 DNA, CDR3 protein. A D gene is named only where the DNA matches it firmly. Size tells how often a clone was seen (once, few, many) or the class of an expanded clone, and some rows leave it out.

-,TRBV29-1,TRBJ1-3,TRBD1,TGCAGCGTTGCAACCGGGACAGGGTCTGGAAACACCATATATTTT,CSVATGTGSGNTIYF
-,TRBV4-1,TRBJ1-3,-,TGCGCCAGCAGCCAAGATCGAGGGCGGAGCTCTGGAAACACCATATATTTT,CASSQDRGRSSGNTIYF
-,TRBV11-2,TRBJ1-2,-,TGTGCCAGCAGCTTACTCCCGACTACCAGTGGCTACACCTTC,CASSLLPTTSGYTF
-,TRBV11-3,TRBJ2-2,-,TGTGCCAGCAGCTTAGACCAGGAGCTGTTTTTT,CASSLDQELFF
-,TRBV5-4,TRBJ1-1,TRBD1,TGTGCCAGCAGCTTTTTTATAGGGGGCCTGAACACTGAAGCTTTCTTT,CASSFFIGGLNTEAFF
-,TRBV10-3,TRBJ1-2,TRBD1,TGTGCCACACAGGCTACAGGGGACTATGGCTACACCTTC,CATQATGDYGYTF
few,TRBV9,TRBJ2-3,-,TGTGCCAGCAGCCCCCATCGGGGAAGGAGCACAGATACGCAGTATTTT,CASSPHRGRSTDTQYF
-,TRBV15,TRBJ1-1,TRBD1,TGTGCCACCAGCACGCAGACAGGGGGCTTGAACACTGAAGCTTTCTTT,CATSTQTGGLNTEAFF
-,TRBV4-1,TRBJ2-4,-,TGCGCCAGCAGCCAAGGCCTGACTGGAGCCAAAAACATTCAGTACTTC,CASSQGLTGAKNIQYF
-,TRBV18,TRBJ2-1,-,TGTGCCAGCTCAAGAACAGAACGATGGGATGAGCAGTTCTTC,CASSRTERWDEQFF
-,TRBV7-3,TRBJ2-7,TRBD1,TGTGCCAGCAGCTTAGAGGGACAGGGGGGCGAGCAGTACTTC,CASSLEGQGGEQYF
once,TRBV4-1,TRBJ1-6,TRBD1,TGCGCCAGCAGCCCGTCCGGGACAGGGAGCTCCTATAATTCACCCCTCCACTTT,CASSPSGTGSSYNSPLHF
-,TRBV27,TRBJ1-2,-,TGTGCCAGCAGTTGGGGCCGACCATTATTCAACTATGGCTACACCTTC,CASSWGRPLFNYGYTF
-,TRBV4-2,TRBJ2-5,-,TGTGCCAGCAGCCCCACTCGGGGATTCGGTCGCCCCCTAGGGACCCAGTACTTC,CASSPTRGFGRPLGTQYF
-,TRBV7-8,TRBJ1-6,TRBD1,TGTGCCAGCAGCCTGACAGGGGGCGATTCACCCCTCCACTTT,CASSLTGGDSPLHF
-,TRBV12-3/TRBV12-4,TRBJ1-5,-,TGTGCCAGCAGACGGACAGTTAACCAGCCCCAGCATTTT,CASRRTVNQPQHF
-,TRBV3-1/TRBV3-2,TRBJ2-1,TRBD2,TGTGCCAGCAGCCCCGGTCTAGCGGGGTTTCGGAATGAGCAGTTCTTC,CASSPGLAGFRNEQFF
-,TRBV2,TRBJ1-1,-,TGTGCCAGCAGTGAATGGCAGGGTGGGAACACTGAAGCTTTCTTT,CASSEWQGGNTEAFF
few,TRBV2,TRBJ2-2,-,TGTGCCAGCAGGCGAGGCCCGAACACCGGGGAGCTGTTTTTT,CASRRGPNTGELFF
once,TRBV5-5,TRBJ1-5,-,TGTGCCAGCAGCTTGTCAGTGAGCAATCAGCCCCAGCATTTT,CASSLSVSNQPQHF
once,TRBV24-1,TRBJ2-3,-,TGTGCCACCAGTGAGGACAACACAGATACGCAGTATTTT,CATSEDNTDTQYF
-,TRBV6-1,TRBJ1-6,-,TGTGCCAGCAGTGAACACAGTGGGAATTCACCCCTCCACTTT,CASSEHSGNSPLHF
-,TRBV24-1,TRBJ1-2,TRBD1,TGTGCCACCAGTGATTTGACGACAGGGGGTGGCTACACCTTC,CATSDLTTGGGYTF
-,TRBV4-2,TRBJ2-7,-,TGTGCCAGCAGCCTAAAGGTCACTGGAGGAGGGCACGAGCAGTACTTC,CASSLKVTGGGHEQYF
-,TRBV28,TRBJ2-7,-,TGTGCCAGCAGTCTCCCGGGTCCTCTCTACGAGCAGTACTTC,CASSLPGPLYEQYF
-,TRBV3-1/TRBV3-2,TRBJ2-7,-,TGTGCCAGCAGCCCGGGCCCGGGAAGCCCACCCCCCGAGCAGTACTTC,CASSPGPGSPPPEQYF
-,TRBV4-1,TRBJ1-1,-,TGCGCCAGCAGCCAAGATGTACAGGGTGAGACTGAAGCTTTCTTT,CASSQDVQGETEAFF
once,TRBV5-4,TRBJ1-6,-,TGTGCCAGCAGCATGGGGGCTGTGTATAATTCACCCCTCCACTTT,CASSMGAVYNSPLHF
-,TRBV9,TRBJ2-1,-,TGTGCCAGCAGCCCACTTCTTCTGGGGGGATCCTACAATGAGCAGTTCTTC,CASSPLLLGGSYNEQFF
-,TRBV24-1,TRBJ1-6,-,TGTGCCACCAGTGATGGGGGGGCGTATTCACCCCTCCACTTT,CATSDGGAYSPLHF
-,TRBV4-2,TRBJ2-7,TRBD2,TGTGCCAGCAGCCAAGAAGGGCTAGCGGTCCACGAGCAGTACTTC,CASSQEGLAVHEQYF
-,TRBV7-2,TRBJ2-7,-,TGTGCCAGCAGCTTACGGGGGAGGTCCTACGAGCAGTACTTC,CASSLRGRSYEQYF
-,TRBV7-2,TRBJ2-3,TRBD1,TGTGCCAGCAGGGCTAGACAGGGGACCACAGATACGCAGTATTTT,CASRARQGTTDTQYF
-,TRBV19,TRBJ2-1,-,TGTGCCAGTAGTATAAGGCACACGGGAACAGGGAGTGAGCAGTTCTTC,CASSIRHTGTGSEQFF
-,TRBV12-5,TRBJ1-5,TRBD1,TGTGCTAGTGGTGGGACAGGAGGACAGCCCCAGCATTTT,CASGGTGGQPQHF
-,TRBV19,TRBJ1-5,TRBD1,TGTGCCAGTAGTAAAGACAGGGGTGGTCAGCCCCAGCATTTT,CASSKDRGGQPQHF
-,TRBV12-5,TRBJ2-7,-,TGTGCTAGTGCCCTGCGGCGCCCTACCTACGAGCAGTACTTC,CASALRRPTYEQYF
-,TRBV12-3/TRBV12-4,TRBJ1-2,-,TGTGCCAGCAGTTTGCGGATGGATGGCTACACCTTC,CASSLRMDGYTF
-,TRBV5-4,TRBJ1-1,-,TGTGCCAGCAGCCCCCCGACAGGAGAGAACACTGAAGCTTTCTTT,CASSPPTGENTEAFF
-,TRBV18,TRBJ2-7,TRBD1,TGTGCCAGCTCACCTAACACCGGGACAGCTTACTACGAGCAGTACTTC,CASSPNTGTAYYEQYF
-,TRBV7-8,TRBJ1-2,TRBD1,TGTGCCAGCAGCGGCCGGGACAGCCGAAATGGCTACACCTTC,CASSGRDSRNGYTF
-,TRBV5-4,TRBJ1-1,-,TGTGCCAGCAGCTTGGAGCGGGCAGCCCGGTTACGGACTTTCTTT,CASSLERAARLRTFF
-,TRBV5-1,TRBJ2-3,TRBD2,TGCGCCAGCAGCTTGGCCTCTCTAGCGGGAGACACAGATACGCAGTATTTT,CASSLASLAGDTDTQYF
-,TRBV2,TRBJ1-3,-,TGTGCCAGCCCGGGGGGGCGTCTGGGCTCTGGAAACACCATATATTTT,CASPGGRLGSGNTIYF
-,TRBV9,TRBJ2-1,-,TGTGCCAGCAGCGTAGGGTGGACAGAAGGCAATGAGCAGTTCTTC,CASSVGWTEGNEQFF
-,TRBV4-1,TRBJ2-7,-,TGCGCCAGCAGCCAAGCGAGCGGCGGCCTGCACTCCTACGAGCAGTACTTC,CASSQASGGLHSYEQYF
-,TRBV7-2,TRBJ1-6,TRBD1,TGTGCCAGCAGCCCGTGGGGACAGGGGTATGATTCACCCCTCCACTTT,CASSPWGQGYDSPLHF
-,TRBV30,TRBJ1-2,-,TGTGCCTGGAGGGGGGGGGATGGCTACACCTTC,CAWRGGDGYTF